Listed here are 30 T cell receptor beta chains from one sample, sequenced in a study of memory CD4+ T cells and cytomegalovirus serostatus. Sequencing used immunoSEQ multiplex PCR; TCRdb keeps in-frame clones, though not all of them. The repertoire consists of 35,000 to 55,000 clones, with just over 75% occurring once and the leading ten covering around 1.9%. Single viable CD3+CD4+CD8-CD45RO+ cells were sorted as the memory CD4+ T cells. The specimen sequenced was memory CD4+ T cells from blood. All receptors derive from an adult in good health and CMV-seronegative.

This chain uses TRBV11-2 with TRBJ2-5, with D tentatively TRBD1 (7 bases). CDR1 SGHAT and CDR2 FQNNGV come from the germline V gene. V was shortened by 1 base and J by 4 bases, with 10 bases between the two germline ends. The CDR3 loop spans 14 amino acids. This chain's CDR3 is CASSLGQGGETQYF. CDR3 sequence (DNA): TGTGCCAGCAGCTTAGGACAGGGAGGAGAGACCCAGTACTTC. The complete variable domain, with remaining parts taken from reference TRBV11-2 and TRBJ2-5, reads EAGVAQSPRYKIIEKRQSVAFWCNPISGHATLYWYQQILGQGPKLLIQFQNNGVVDDSQLPKDRFSAERLKGVDSTLKIQPAKLEDSAVYLCASSLGQGGETQYFGPGTRLLVL.

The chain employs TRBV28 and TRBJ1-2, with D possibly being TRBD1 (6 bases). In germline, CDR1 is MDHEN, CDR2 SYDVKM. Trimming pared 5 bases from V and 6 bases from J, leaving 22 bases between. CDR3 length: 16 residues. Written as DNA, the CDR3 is TGTGCCAGCAGTCCGGCCGGCGGACAGACTTATAATGGCTACACCTTC. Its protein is CASSPAGGQTYNGYTF.

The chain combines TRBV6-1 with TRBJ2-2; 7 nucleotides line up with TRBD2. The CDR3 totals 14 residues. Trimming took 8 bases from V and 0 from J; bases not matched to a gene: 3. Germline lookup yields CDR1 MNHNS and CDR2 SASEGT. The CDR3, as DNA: TGTGCCAGCCGCGGGGGAGCGAACACCGGGGAGCTGTTTTTT. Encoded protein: CASRGGANTGELFF.

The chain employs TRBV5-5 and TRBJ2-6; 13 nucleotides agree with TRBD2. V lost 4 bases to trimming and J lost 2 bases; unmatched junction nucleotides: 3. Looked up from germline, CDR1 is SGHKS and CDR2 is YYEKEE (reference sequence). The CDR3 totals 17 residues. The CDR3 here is CASSRTSGGAGANVLTF. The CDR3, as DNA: TGTGCCAGCAGCCGAACTAGCGGGGGGGCTGGGGCCAACGTCCTGACTTTC. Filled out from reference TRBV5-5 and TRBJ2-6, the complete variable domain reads DAGVTQSPTHLIKTRGQQVTLRCSPISGHKSVSWYQQVLGQGPQFIFQYYEKEERGRGNFPDRFSARQFPNYSSELNVNALLLGDSALYLCASSRTSGGAGANVLTFGAGSRLTVL.

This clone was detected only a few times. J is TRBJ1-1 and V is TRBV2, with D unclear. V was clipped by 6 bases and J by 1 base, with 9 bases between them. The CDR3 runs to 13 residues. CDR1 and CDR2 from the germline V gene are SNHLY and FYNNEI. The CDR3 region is CASRGRQNTEAFF. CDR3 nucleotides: TGTGCCAGCAGAGGCAGACAGAACACTGAAGCTTTCTTT.

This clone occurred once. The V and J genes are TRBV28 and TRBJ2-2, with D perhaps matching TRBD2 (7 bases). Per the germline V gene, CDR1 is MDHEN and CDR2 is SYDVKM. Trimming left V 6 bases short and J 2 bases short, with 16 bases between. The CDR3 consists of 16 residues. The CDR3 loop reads CASSPWAGANTGELFF. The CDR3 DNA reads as TGTGCCAGCAGCCCGTGGGCGGGGGCCAACACCGGGGAGCTGTTTTTT.

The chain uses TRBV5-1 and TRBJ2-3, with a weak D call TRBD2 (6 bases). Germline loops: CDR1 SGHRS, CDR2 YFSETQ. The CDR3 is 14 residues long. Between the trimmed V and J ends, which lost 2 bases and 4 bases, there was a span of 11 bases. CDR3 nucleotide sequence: TGCGCCAGCAGCTTACGACTAGGCCCAGATACGCAGTATTTT. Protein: CASSLRLGPDTQYF.

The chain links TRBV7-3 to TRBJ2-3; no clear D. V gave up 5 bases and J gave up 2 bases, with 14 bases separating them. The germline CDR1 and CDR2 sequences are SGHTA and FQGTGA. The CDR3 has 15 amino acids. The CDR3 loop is CASSPMGGITDTQYF. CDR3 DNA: TGTGCCAGCAGCCCCATGGGTGGAATCACAGATACGCAGTATTTT. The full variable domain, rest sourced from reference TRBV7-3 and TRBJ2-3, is GAGVSQTPSNKVTEKGKYVELRCDPISGHTALYWYRQSLGQGPEFLIYFQGTGAADDSGLPNDRFFAVRPEGSVSTLKIQRTERGDSAVYLCASSPMGGITDTQYFGPGTRLTVL.

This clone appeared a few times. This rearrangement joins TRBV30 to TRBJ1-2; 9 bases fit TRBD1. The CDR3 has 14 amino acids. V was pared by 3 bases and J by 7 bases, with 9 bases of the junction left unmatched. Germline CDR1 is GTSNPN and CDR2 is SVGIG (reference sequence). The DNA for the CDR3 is TGTGCCTGGAGCCGCTACGGGACAGGGAGTGGCTACACCTTC. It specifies CAWSRYGTGSGYTF.

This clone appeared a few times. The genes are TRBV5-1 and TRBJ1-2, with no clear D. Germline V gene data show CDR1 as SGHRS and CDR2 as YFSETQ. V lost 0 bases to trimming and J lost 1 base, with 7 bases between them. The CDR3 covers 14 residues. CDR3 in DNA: TGCGCCAGCAGCTTGGCCGGGAATAACTATGGCTACACCTTC. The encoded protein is CASSLAGNNYGYTF.

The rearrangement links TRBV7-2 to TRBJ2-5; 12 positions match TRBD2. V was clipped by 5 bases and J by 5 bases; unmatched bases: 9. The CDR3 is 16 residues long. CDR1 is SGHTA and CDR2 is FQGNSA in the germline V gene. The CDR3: CASSGGGLAGWETQYF. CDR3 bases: TGTGCCAGCAGCGGGGGAGGACTAGCGGGGTGGGAGACCCAGTACTTC.

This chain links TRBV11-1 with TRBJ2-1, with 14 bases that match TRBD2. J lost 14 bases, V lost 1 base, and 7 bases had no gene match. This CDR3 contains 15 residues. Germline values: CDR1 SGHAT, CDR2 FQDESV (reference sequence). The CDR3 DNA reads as TGTGCCAGCAGCTTAGATAGCTCGACTAGCGGGGGGGAGTTCTTC. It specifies CASSLDSSTSGGEFF.

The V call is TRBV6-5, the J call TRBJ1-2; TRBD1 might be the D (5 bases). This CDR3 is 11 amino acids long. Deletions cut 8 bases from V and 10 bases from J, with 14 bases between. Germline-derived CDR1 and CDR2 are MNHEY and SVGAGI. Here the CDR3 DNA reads TGTGCCAGCGGGGGGGGAGGGCACTACACCTTC. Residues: CASGGGGHYTF.

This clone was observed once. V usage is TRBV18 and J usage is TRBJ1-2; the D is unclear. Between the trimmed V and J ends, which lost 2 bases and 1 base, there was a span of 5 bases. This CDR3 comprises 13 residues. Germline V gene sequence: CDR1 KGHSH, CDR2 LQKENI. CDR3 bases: TGTGCCAGCTCACCAGGGATTAACTATGGCTACACCTTC. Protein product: CASSPGINYGYTF.

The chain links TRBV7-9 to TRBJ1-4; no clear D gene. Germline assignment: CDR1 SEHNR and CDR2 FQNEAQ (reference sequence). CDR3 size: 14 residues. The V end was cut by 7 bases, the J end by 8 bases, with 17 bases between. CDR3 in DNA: TGTGCCAGCACCTCTTTAACCCCCGGGGAAAAACTGTTTTTT. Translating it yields CASTSLTPGEKLFF.

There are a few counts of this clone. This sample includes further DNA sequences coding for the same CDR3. This CDR3 reads CSVTVDTPGEQYF. Written as DNA, the CDR3 is TGCAGCGTTACCGTTGACACCCCCGGCGAGCAGTACTTC. The genes are TRBV29-1 and TRBJ2-7; unclear D gene. CDR3 size: 13 residues. The germline V gene has CDR1 SQVTM and CDR2 ANQGSEA. Trimming took 5 bases from V and 6 from J, leaving 17 bases between them.

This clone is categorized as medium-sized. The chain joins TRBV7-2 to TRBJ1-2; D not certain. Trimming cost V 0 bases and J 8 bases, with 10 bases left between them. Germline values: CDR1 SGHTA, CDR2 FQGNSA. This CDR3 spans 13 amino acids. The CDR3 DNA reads TGTGCCAGCAGCTTAGCAGGGCCGGAGGGCTACACCTTC. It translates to CASSLAGPEGYTF.

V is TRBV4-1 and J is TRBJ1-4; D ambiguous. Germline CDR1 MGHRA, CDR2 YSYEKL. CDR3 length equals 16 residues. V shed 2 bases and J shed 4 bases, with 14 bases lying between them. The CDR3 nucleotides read TGCGCCAGCAGCCAATCTTCCCCACAGCGTAATGAAAAACTGTTTTTT. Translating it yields CASSQSSPQRNEKLFF.

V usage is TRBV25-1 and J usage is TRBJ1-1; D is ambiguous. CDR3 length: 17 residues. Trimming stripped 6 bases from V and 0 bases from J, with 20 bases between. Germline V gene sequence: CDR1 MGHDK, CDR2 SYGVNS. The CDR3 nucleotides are TGTGCCAGCAGCCCTTACAAAGGAGGCAGGATGAACACTGAAGCTTTCTTT. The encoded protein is CASSPYKGGRMNTEAFF.

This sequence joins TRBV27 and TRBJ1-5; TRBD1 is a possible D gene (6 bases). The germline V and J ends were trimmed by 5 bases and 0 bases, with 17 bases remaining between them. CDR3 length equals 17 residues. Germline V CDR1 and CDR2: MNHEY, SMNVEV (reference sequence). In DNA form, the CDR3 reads TGTGCCAGCAGTACATTGGACAGCCTCTATAGCAATCAGCCCCAGCATTTT. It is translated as CASSTLDSLYSNQPQHF.

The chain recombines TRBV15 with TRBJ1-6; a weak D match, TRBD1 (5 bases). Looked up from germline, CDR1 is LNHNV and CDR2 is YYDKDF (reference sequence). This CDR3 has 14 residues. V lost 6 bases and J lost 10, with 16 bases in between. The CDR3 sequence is CATSTGGFYSPLHF. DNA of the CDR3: TGTGCCACCAGTACAGGTGGATTTTACTCACCCCTCCACTTT.

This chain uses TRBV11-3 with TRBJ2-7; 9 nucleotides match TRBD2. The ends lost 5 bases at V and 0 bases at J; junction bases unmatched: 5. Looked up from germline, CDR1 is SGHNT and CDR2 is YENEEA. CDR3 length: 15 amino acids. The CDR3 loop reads CASSLSGGSSYEQYF. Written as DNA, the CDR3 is TGTGCCAGCAGCCTTAGCGGGGGCAGCTCCTACGAGCAGTACTTC.

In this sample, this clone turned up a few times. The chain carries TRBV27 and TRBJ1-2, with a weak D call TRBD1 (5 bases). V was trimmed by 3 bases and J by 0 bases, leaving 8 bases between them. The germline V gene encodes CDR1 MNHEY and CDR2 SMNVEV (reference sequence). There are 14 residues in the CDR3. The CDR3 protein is CASSLGQANYGYTF. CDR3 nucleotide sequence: TGTGCCAGCAGTTTGGGGCAAGCTAACTATGGCTACACCTTC.

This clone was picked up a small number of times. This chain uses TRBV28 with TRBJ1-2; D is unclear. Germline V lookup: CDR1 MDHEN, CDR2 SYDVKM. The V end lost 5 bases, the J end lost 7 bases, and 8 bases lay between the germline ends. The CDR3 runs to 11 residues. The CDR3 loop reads CASSTTRGYTF. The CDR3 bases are TGTGCCAGCAGTACAACCCGTGGCTACACCTTC.

CDR3 protein: CASSLVGQETQYF. CDR3 in DNA: TGTGCCAGCAGCTTAGTCGGACAAGAGACCCAGTACTTC. The chain is built from TRBV7-9 and TRBJ2-5, with no clear D. The CDR3 extends over 13 amino acids. The V gene's germline CDR1 is SEHNR and CDR2 FQNEAQ (reference sequence). Trimming removed 1 base at V and 2 bases at J, with 5 bases between.

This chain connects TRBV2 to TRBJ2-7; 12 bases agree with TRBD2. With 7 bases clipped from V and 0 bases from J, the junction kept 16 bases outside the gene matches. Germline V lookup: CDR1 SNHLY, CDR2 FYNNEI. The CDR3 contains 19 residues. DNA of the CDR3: TGTGCCAGCACCCTGGGGCCGACTAGCGGGGGCCTAAGCTCCTACGAGCAGTACTTC. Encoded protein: CASTLGPTSGGLSSYEQYF.

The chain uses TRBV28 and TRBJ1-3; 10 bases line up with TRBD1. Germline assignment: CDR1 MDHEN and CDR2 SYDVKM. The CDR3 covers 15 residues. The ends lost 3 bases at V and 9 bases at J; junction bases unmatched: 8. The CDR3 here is CASSFAGQGSGTIYF. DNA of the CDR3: TGTGCCAGCAGTTTTGCGGGACAGGGGTCGGGCACCATATATTTT.

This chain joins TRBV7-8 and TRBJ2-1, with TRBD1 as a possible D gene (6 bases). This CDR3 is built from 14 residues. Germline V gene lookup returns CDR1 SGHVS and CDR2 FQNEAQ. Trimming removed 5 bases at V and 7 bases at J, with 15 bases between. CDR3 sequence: CASSLRDTWNEQFF. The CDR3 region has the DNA TGTGCCAGCAGCCTACGGGACACCTGGAATGAGCAGTTCTTC. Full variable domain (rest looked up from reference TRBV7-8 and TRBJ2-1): GAGVSQSPRYKVAKRGQDVALRCDPISGHVSLFWYQQALGQGPEFLTYFQNEAQLDKSGLPSDRFFAERPEGSVSTLKIQRTQQEDSAVYLCASSLRDTWNEQFFGPGTRLTVL.

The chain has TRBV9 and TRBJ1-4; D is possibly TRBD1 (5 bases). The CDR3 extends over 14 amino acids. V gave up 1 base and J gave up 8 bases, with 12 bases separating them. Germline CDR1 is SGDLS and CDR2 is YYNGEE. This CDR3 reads CASSVRPGPEKLFF. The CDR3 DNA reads TGTGCCAGCAGCGTAAGGCCAGGGCCGGAAAAACTGTTTTTT.

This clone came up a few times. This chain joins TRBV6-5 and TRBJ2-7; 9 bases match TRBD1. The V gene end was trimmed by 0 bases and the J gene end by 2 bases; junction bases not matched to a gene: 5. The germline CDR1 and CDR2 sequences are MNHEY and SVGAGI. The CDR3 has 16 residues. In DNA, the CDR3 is TGTGCCAGCAGTTACTCAGGGACAGGGTTAACCTACGAGCAGTACTTC. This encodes CASSYSGTGLTYEQYF.